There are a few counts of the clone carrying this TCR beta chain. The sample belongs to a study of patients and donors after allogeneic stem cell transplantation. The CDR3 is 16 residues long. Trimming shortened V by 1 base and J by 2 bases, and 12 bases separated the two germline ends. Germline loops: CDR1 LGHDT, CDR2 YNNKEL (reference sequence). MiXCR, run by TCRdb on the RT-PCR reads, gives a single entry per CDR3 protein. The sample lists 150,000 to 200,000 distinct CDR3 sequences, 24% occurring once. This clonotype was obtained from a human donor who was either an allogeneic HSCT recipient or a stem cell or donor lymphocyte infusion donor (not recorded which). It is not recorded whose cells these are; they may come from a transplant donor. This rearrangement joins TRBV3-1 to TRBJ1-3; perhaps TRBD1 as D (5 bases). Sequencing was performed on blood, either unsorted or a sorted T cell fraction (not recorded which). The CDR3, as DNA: TGTGCCAGCAGCCAAGTGCGGGGGAAAGCTGGAAACACCATATATTTT. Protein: CASSQVRGKAGNTIYF.